Below, 30 T cell receptor beta chains from the same sample are listed, as sequenced in a study of blood T cell repertoires in COVID-19. Sequencing used immunoSEQ multiplex PCR; TCRdb keeps in-frame clones, though not all of them. The profile shows some 180,000 clones, about 83% of them singletons. Sample: peripheral blood. All receptors derive from a woman of 80 years or more with COVID-19, enrolled during active disease.

Comment on this clone: At one end, the junction sequence differs from germline, possibly due to a read error. This chain uses TRBV3-1 (or the pseudogene TRBV3-2) with TRBJ1-2; possibly TRBD1 for D (6 bases). The CDR3 has 11 residues. The germline CDR1 and CDR2 sequences are LGHDT and YNNKEL (reference sequence). CDR3 residues: CPLQGPYGYTF. The CDR3 DNA is TGCCCTTTACAGGGCCCCTATGGCTACACCTTC.

As concerns this clone: No DNA is shown, since the ends of the CDR3 on it are uncertain; the CDR3 is the one TCRdb lists. The chain is built from TRBV21-1 and TRBJ2-3; no DNA check was done on the table's D call, TRBD1. TRBV21-1 is tagged as a pseudogene. The CDR3 comprises 17 residues, both ends counted. The CDR3 is CASSKVWGKGAVDTQYF.

V usage is TRBV11-3 and J usage is TRBJ2-7; weak D call: TRBD1 (6 bases). The CDR3 covers 13 residues. Germline loops: CDR1 SGHNT, CDR2 YENEEA. V dropped 5 bases and J dropped 6 bases, with 14 bases sitting between them. The CDR3 region has the DNA TGTGCCAGCAGCACCACAGGGTACAGCGAGCAGTACTTC. Its translation is CASSTTGYSEQYF.

The chain carries TRBV6-2 or TRBV6-3 and TRBJ1-2, with 10 bases fitting TRBD1. This CDR3 has 14 residues. Germline loops: CDR1 MNHEY, CDR2 SVGEGT. V was pared by 6 bases and J by 5 bases, with 6 bases of the junction left unmatched. The CDR3 here is CASSGQGVMYGYTF. CDR3 sequence (DNA): TGTGCCAGCAGCGGACAGGGGGTCATGTATGGCTACACCTTC.

This sequence joins TRBV9 and TRBJ2-7, with D perhaps TRBD2 (5 bases). The germline V and J ends were trimmed by 4 bases and 2 bases, with 10 bases remaining between them. This CDR3 contains 13 residues. Germline lookup yields CDR1 SGDLS and CDR2 YYNGEE. The CDR3 coding sequence is TGTGCCAGCAGCAAGGCGGGCACCTACGAGCAGTACTTC. Its translation: CASSKAGTYEQYF.

This rearrangement joins TRBV12-1 to TRBJ2-2; the listed D gene, TRBD2, was not tested against the DNA. TRBV12-1 counts as a pseudogene. This CDR3 has 18 amino acids. CDR3 DNA: TGTGCCAGCAGCTTTAGGGTAGCGGGGGGCCAGAACACCGGGGAGCTGTTTTTT. This gives the protein CASSFRVAGGQNTGELFF.

This clone was observed a few times. The chain links TRBV5-1 to TRBJ1-5; no firm D call. Trimming cost V 5 bases and J 5 bases, with 11 bases left between them. The CDR3 is 13 residues long. CDR1 and CDR2 from the germline V gene are SGHRS and YFSETQ. The CDR3 sequence: CASSAADDQPQHF. For the CDR3, the DNA is TGCGCCAGCAGTGCCGCAGATGATCAGCCCCAGCATTTT.

The chain recombines TRBV30 with TRBJ1-1, with D unresolved. The V end lost 2 bases, the J end lost 3 bases, and 10 bases lay between the germline ends. Germline lookup yields CDR1 GTSNPN and CDR2 SVGIG (reference sequence). The CDR3 length is 13 residues. The CDR3 coding sequence is TGTGCCTGGAGTTCGGGGAGAGACACTGAAGCTTTCTTT. It is translated as CAWSSGRDTEAFF.

This chain joins TRBV27 and TRBJ1-3; D perhaps matches TRBD1 (5 bases). Germline V lookup: CDR1 MNHEY, CDR2 SMNVEV (reference sequence). This CDR3 is built from 15 residues. Trimming took 0 bases from V and 2 from J, leaving 8 bases between them. Written as DNA, the CDR3 is TGTGCCAGCAGTTTATCGGAGGGGCCTGGAAACACCATATATTTT. Its translation: CASSLSEGPGNTIYF.

This clone was seen a handful of times. The CDR3 protein is CASSVEGGSYNEQFF. The CDR3 DNA follows: TGCGCCAGCAGTGTAGAGGGAGGCTCCTACAATGAGCAGTTCTTC. The chain employs TRBV10-1 and TRBJ2-1, with a weak D call TRBD2 (6 bases). CDR1 is WNHNN and CDR2 is SYGVQD in the germline V gene (reference sequence). The germline V and J ends were trimmed by 4 bases and 0 bases, with 10 bases remaining between them. CDR3 size: 15 residues.

The V gene is TRBV3-1 (or the pseudogene TRBV3-2), the J gene TRBJ2-4; D is unresolved. The CDR3 runs to 14 residues. Germline V gene lookup returns CDR1 LGHDT and CDR2 YNNKEL (reference sequence). The germline V and J ends were trimmed by 4 bases and 0 bases, with 7 bases remaining between them. The CDR3 region is CASSRHGAKNIQYF. The CDR3 DNA follows: TGTGCCAGCAGCCGCCACGGAGCCAAAAACATTCAGTACTTC.

This clone was picked up a small number of times. The chain is built from TRBV2 and TRBJ2-7; perhaps TRBD1 as D (6 bases). Germline V lookup: CDR1 SNHLY, CDR2 FYNNEI. The CDR3 is 12 residues long. V dropped 7 bases and J dropped 5 bases, with 12 bases sitting between them. CDR3 bases: TGTGCCAGCAAAACAGGGAGACACGAGCAGTACTTC. It specifies CASKTGRHEQYF.

This chain uses TRBV10-3 with TRBJ1-3, with D possibly TRBD1 on 5 matching bases. CDR1 ENHRY and CDR2 SYGVKD come from the germline V gene. Trimming took off 4 bases at V and 4 bases at J, with 8 bases between the two ends. This CDR3 contains 13 residues. This chain's CDR3 is CAISVQGGNTIYF. CDR3 in DNA: TGTGCCATCAGTGTCCAGGGAGGAAACACCATATATTTT.

The V and J genes are TRBV5-1 and TRBJ1-2; D gene ambiguous. The CDR3 covers 12 residues. V dropped 3 bases and J dropped 5 bases, with 8 bases sitting between them. Germline V gives CDR1 SGHRS, CDR2 YFSETQ. CDR3 protein: CASSSGGYGYTF. The CDR3 nucleotides are TGCGCCAGCAGCTCCGGAGGTTATGGCTACACCTTC. Combining the CDR3 with reference TRBV5-1 and TRBJ1-2 gives the whole variable domain KAGVTQTPRYLIKTRGQQVTLSCSPISGHRSVSWYQQTPGQGLQFLFEYFSETQRNKGNFPGRFSGRQFSNSRSEMNVSTLELGDSALYLCASSSGGYGYTFGSGTRLTVV.

The chain joins TRBV11-2 to TRBJ2-1; the match to TRBD2 covers 10 bases. Germline-derived CDR1 and CDR2 are SGHAT and FQNNGV. V gave up 2 bases and J gave up 7 bases; unmatched junction bases: 5. The CDR3 has 15 amino acids. The CDR3 coding sequence is TGTGCCAGCAGCTTAAGTGGGACTAGCGTAAATGAGCAGTTCTTC. This sequence encodes CASSLSGTSVNEQFF.

The rearrangement uses TRBV15 and TRBJ2-1; a weak D match, TRBD2 (5 bases). The CDR3 spans 15 residues. The V gene's germline CDR1 is LNHNV and CDR2 YYDKDF (reference sequence). The V end lost 5 bases, the J end lost 4 bases, and 15 bases lay between the germline ends. CDR3 residues: CATSGFLGGYNEQFF. The CDR3 DNA sequence: TGTGCCACCAGCGGTTTCTTAGGCGGGTACAATGAGCAGTTCTTC.

This clone has just one count. This chain uses TRBV2 with TRBJ1-1; 9 nucleotides line up with TRBD1. In germline, CDR1 is SNHLY, CDR2 FYNNEI. Losses at the gene ends were 8 bases for V and 7 bases for J; bases not matched to a gene: 8. The CDR3 contains 13 residues. The CDR3 coding sequence is TGTGCCAGCTGCTACCGGGACAGGGTTGAAGCTTTCTTT. Protein product: CASCYRDRVEAFF.

The CDR3 nucleotides read TGTGCCAGCAGCCCCCTGGGGAGGGGGGTCACAGATACGCAGTATTTT. Amino acids: CASSPLGRGVTDTQYF. The chain employs TRBV3-1 (or the pseudogene TRBV3-2) and TRBJ2-3, with D tentatively TRBD2 (7 bases). Germline V lookup: CDR1 LGHDT, CDR2 YNNKEL (reference sequence). The CDR3 has 16 residues. The germline V and J ends were trimmed by 4 bases and 2 bases, with 16 bases remaining between them.

This clone showed up just a few times. The chain has TRBV18 and TRBJ1-4; possible D gene TRBD1, 6 bases. The CDR3 runs to 15 residues. Deletions cut 2 bases from V and 5 bases from J, with 12 bases between. Per germline, CDR1 KGHSH and CDR2 LQKENI. CDR3 residues: CASSPNRVPNEKLFF. The CDR3 DNA sequence: TGTGCCAGCTCACCAAACAGGGTACCAAATGAAAAACTGTTTTTT.

The chain is built from TRBV19 and TRBJ1-5; tentatively, D is TRBD1 (5 bases). V gave up 2 bases and J gave up 5 bases, with 16 bases separating them. There are 16 residues in the CDR3. Per the germline V gene, CDR1 is LNHDA and CDR2 is SQIVND (reference sequence). The CDR3 region is CASSIPGRARDQPQHF. For the CDR3, the DNA is TGTGCCAGTAGTATACCCGGCAGGGCCAGAGATCAGCCCCAGCATTTT.

This clone was observed once. The chain uses TRBV27 and TRBJ2-2; D may be TRBD1 (6 bases). The germline V gene has CDR1 MNHEY and CDR2 SMNVEV (reference sequence). The germline V and J ends were trimmed by 5 bases and 0 bases, with 16 bases remaining between them. The CDR3 sequence is 17 residues long. CDR3 in amino acids: CASSLAAKGANTGELFF. In DNA, the CDR3 is TGTGCCAGCAGTCTCGCCGCTAAGGGGGCGAACACCGGGGAGCTGTTTTTT.

V gene TRBV10-3 combines with J gene TRBJ2-3; TRBD2 matches at 14 bases. V lost 5 bases and J lost 2; bases outside the gene matches: 9. Germline CDR1 is ENHRY and CDR2 is SYGVKD. This CDR3 comprises 18 residues. The CDR3 region is CAISSGTSGGFLTDTQYF. CDR3 sequence (DNA): TGTGCCATCAGTTCCGGGACTAGCGGGGGTTTCCTCACAGATACGCAGTATTTT.

V gene TRBV30 combines with J gene TRBJ1-4, with 10 bases fitting TRBD1. Germline CDR1 GTSNPN, CDR2 SVGIG (reference sequence). This CDR3 contains 14 residues. V lost 6 bases and J lost 7; bases outside the gene matches: 8. The CDR3 here is CACHKTGGLEKLFF. The CDR3, as DNA: TGTGCCTGCCACAAGACAGGGGGCCTTGAAAAACTGTTTTTT. The full variable domain, rest sourced from reference TRBV30 and TRBJ1-4, is SQTIHQWPATLVQPVGSPLSLECTVEGTSNPNLYWYRQAAGRGLQLLFYSVGIGQISSEVPQNLSASRPQDRQFILSSKKLLLSDSGFYLCACHKTGGLEKLFFGSGTQLSVL.

The chain is built from TRBV7-2 and TRBJ2-7; D might be TRBD2 (5 bases). Trimming removed 5 bases at V and 7 bases at J, with 24 bases between. Germline values: CDR1 SGHTA, CDR2 FQGNSA. This CDR3 is 16 amino acids long. The DNA for the CDR3 is TGTGCCAGCAGCCCCCCCAGCGGACTGGCAACGGGGGAGCAGTACTTC. Translation gives CASSPPSGLATGEQYF. Full variable domain (missing parts from reference TRBV7-2 and TRBJ2-7): GAGVSQSPSNKVTEKGKDVELRCDPISGHTALYWYRQSLGQGLEFLIYFQGNSAPDKSGLPSDRFSAERTGGSVSTLTIQRTQQEDSAVYLCASSPPSGLATGEQYFGPGTRLTVT.

This clone was recorded only once. The genes are TRBV21-1 and TRBJ2-7; the table's D gene call, TRBD1, was not cross checked with the DNA. TRBV21-1 is a recognized pseudogene. The CDR3 has 15 residues. CDR3 sequence: CASSKGKGQGHEQYF. The DNA of the CDR3 is TGTGCCAGCAGCAAAGGAAAGGGACAGGGTCACGAGCAGTACTTC.

The rearrangement uses TRBV5-1 and TRBJ2-5; 9 bases line up with TRBD1. Germline values: CDR1 SGHRS, CDR2 YFSETQ. The CDR3 length is 16 residues. V shed 0 bases, J shed 5 bases, and the junction held 8 bases outside the gene matches. CDR3 sequence (DNA): TGCGCCAGCAGCTTGGCACTACAGGGGGCGGGGGAGACCCAGTACTTC. The encoded protein is CASSLALQGAGETQYF.

This chain connects TRBV5-1 to TRBJ2-1, with 13 bases that match TRBD2. The CDR3 runs 15 residues. Trimming took 5 bases from V and 5 from J; bases not matched to a gene: 4. Germline lookup yields CDR1 SGHRS and CDR2 YFSETQ. The CDR3 protein is CASRGLAGAHNEQFF. The CDR3, as DNA: TGCGCCAGCAGAGGACTAGCGGGAGCTCACAATGAGCAGTTCTTC.

This clone has a single count. The V and J genes are TRBV11-2 and TRBJ2-7; 8 nucleotides agree with TRBD2. V was pared by 6 bases and J by 5 bases, with 15 bases of the junction left unmatched. The CDR3 sequence is 16 residues long. CDR1 and CDR2 (germline): SGHAT, FQNNGV. The DNA for the CDR3 is TGTGCCAGCAGGCCGCCTCTGGGGACTAGATATCACGAGCAGTACTTC. As protein: CASRPPLGTRYHEQYF.

This chain joins TRBV5-1 and TRBJ2-4, with D unresolved. Germline V gene data show CDR1 as SGHRS and CDR2 as YFSETQ. The CDR3 contains 15 residues. Trimming shortened V by 3 bases and J by 6 bases, and 16 bases separated the two germline ends. The CDR3 bases are TGCGCCAGCAGCTCCACGGGTCTTTCGGGAAACATTCAGTACTTC. Encoded protein: CASSSTGLSGNIQYF.

The genes are TRBV5-1 and TRBJ2-7, with 7 bases fitting TRBD2. The germline V gene has CDR1 SGHRS and CDR2 YFSETQ. This CDR3 is 14 amino acids long. The V segment lost 2 bases and the J segment 2 bases; nucleotides outside the gene matches: 4. CDR3 residues: CASSFTSATYEQYF. The CDR3, as DNA: TGCGCCAGCAGCTTTACTAGCGCTACCTACGAGCAGTACTTC.